This T cell receptor (beta chain) was sequenced during a study of blood T cell repertoires in COVID-19. Whole-study context: PBMCs, B-cell-depleted T cells, or T cells were the source of the cDNA or gDNA that made up the material.

The assay was immunoSEQ multiplex PCR, and TCRdb's table has in-frame clones only and misses some. The sample has about 86,000 clones, approximately 79% seen once; the top ten hold 11%. Per germline, CDR1 SGHDT and CDR2 YYEEEE. The CDR3 runs 17 residues. V shed 4 bases and J 0 bases; nucleotides not matched to a gene: 4. The sample comprised peripheral blood. This TCR was recovered from a man between 65 and 85 years old with acute or convalescent COVID-19. This chain links TRBV5-6 with TRBJ2-6; 10 nucleotides align to TRBD1. CDR3 DNA: TGTGCCAGCAGCCCGGGGACAGGGGTCTCTGGGGCCAACGTCCTGACTTTC. This translates into CASSPGTGVSGANVLTF.